This record looks at one TCR beta chain sequence and its context. Trimming at V came to 4 bases and at J to 6 bases, leaving 9 bases not matched to a gene. Germline V gives CDR1 LNHDA, CDR2 SQIVND (reference sequence). The CDR3 consists of 14 residues. This specimen comes from a study of blood T cell repertoires in COVID-19. Across the whole study: There were acute and convalescent COVID-19 samples, and they came from the United States, Italy and Spain. T cells, B-cell-depleted T cells, or PBMCs provided the cDNA or gDNA that served as material.

Clones were sequenced by immunoSEQ multiplex PCR, and TCRdb holds only the in-frame ones, with some missing. This table holds approximately 250,000 clones, approximately 90% found once. This sequence originates from a man between 18 and 29 years old with active or convalescent COVID-19. The rearrangement uses TRBV19 and TRBJ2-7; 7 bases are a match to TRBD1. Specimen: peripheral blood. The CDR3 nucleotides read TGTGCCAGTAGTAAGGATGAGGGGACAGCCGAGCAGTACTTC. This translates into CASSKDEGTAEQYF.